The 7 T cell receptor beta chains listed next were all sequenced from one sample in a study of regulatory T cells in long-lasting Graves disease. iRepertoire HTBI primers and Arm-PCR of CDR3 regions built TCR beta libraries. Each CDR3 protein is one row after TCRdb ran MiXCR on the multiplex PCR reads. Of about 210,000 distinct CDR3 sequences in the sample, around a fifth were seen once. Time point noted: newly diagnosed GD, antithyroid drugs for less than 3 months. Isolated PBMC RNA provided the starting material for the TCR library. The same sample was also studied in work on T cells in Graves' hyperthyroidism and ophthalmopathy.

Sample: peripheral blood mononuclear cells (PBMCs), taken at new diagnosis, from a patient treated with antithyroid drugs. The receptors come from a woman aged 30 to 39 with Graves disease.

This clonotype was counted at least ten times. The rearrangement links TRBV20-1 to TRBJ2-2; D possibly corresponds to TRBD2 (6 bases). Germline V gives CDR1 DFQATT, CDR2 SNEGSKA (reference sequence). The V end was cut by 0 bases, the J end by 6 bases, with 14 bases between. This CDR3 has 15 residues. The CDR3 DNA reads TGCAGTGCTAGAGAACTAGAGTGGGGGGCCGGGGAGCTGTTTTTT. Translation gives CSARELEWGAGELFF.

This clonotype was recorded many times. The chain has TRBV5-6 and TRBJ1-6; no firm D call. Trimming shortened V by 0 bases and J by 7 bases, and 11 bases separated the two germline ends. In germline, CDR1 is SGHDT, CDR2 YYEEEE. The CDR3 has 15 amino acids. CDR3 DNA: TGTGCCAGCAGCTTGGGGAGGCCCGCCAATTCACCCCTCCACTTT. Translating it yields CASSLGRPANSPLHF.

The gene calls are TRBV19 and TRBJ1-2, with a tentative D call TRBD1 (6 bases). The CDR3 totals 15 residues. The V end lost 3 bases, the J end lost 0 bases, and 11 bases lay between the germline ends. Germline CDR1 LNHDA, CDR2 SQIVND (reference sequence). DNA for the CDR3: TGTGCCAGTAGTATCGGGGGCTCTTCTAACTATGGCTACACCTTC. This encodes CASSIGGSSNYGYTF.

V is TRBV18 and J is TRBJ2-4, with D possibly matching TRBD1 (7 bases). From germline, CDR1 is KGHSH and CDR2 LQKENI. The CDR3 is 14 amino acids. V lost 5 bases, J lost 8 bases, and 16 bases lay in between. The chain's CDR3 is CASSCRRGRDIQYF. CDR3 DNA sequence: TGTGCCAGCTCATGCCGGAGGGGGCGGGACATTCAGTACTTC.

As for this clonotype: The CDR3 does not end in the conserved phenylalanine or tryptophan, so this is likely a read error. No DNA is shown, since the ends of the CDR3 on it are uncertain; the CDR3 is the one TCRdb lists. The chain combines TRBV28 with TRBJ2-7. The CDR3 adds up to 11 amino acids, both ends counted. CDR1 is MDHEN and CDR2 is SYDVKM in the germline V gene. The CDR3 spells CASGHQYELYL.

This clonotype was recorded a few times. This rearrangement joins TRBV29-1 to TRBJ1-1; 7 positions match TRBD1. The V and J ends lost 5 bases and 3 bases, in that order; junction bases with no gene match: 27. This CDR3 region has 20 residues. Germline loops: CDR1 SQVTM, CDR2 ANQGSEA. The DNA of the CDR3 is TGCAGCGTTCACCCCTTGTTGAGGGACAGAAATCGAGGGGTCGACACTGAAGCTTTCTTT. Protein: CSVHPLLRDRNRGVDTEAFF.

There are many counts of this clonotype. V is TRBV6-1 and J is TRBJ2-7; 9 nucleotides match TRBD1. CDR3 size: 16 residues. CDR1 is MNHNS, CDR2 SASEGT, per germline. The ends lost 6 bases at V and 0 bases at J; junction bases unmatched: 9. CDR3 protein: CASRPAGQGTSYEQYF. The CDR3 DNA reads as TGTGCCAGCAGACCCGCCGGACAGGGGACCTCCTACGAGCAGTACTTC.